This TCR beta chain emerged from a study of T cells in Graves' hyperthyroidism and ophthalmopathy. Looking at the study overall: Specimen type is peripheral blood, collected at initial diagnosis prior to any treatment.

CDR3 length equals 15 residues. In germline, CDR1 is MNHNS, CDR2 SASEGT. The V end was cut by 6 bases, the J end by 0 bases, with 12 bases between. Study-wide findings and caveats: Model output signaled ophthalmopathy a median approximately 6 months ahead of onset.

With regard to this clonotype: Its matching antigen is unknown.

The CDR3 regions of TCR beta were amplified from RNA transcripts. The primer set for the first-round RT-PCR of the TCR CDR3 was HTBI. TCRdb ran MiXCR on the multiplex PCR reads and lists one entry per CDR3 protein. The table records hundreds of thousands of distinct CDR3 sequences, 15% to 19% of them present only once. Patients were excluded for uncontrolled infection, other autoimmune disease, pregnancy or lactation. The source material was blood. The receptor was derived from a woman younger than 30 with Graves' hyperthyroidism. This chain joins TRBV6-1 and TRBJ1-3; D is perhaps TRBD1 (5 bases). CDR3 region: CASRPLRGSGNTIYF. CDR3 nucleotides: TGTGCCAGCAGACCCCTAAGGGGCTCTGGAAACACCATATATTTT.